The clone carrying this T cell receptor beta chain was recorded once. The CDR3 sequence is 14 residues long. Germline assignment: CDR1 KGHDR and CDR2 SFDVKD. V lost 9 bases and J lost 7; bases outside the gene matches: 8. These data belong to a study of T cell responses to AZD1222 COVID-19 vaccine. Only in-frame clones appear in the TCRdb table, and some are missing; sequencing was by immunoSEQ multiplex PCR. The sample holds 100,000 to 150,000 clones; 88% are singletons and the top ten take roughly 5%. The sequence came from an adult in good health. The chain joins TRBV24-1 to TRBJ1-6; TRBD1 matches 7 bases. Specimen: peripheral blood, collected on day 0 of AZD1222 vaccination. CDR3 in amino acids: CATLTGQVNSPLHF. CDR3 in DNA: TGTGCCACCTTGACAGGGCAGGTGAATTCACCCCTCCACTTT.